One sample yielded the 22 T cell receptor beta chains listed below, sequenced in a study of cytomegalovirus exposure and HLA in healthy donors. 60 Vbeta and 13 Jbeta primers were used in PCR. The method was immunoSEQ multiplex PCR; TCRdb's version includes in-frame clones alone and lacks a portion of them. The data show 130,000 or so clones, with approximately 72% seen just once and under 7.5% held by the top ten. The sequencing sample was made of PBMCs. The receptors derive from an older woman in good health and CMV-seronegative.

The chain joins TRBV7-3 to TRBJ2-2; 10 bases line up with TRBD2. The CDR3 runs 17 residues. Germline V gives CDR1 SGHTA, CDR2 FQGTGA. Germline trimming cut 4 bases from V and 1 base from J; bases unmatched to any gene: 6. The CDR3 region is CASSSLAGAGNTGELFF. The CDR3, as DNA: TGTGCCAGCAGCTCCCTAGCGGGGGCGGGGAACACCGGGGAGCTGTTTTTT.

This chain connects TRBV9 to TRBJ1-1; 8 nucleotides match TRBD1. The CDR3 has 15 amino acids. Trimming took 3 bases from V and 2 from J; bases not matched to a gene: 6. Germline-derived CDR1 and CDR2 are SGDLS and YYNGEE. CDR3 in DNA: TGTGCCAGCAGCGGATCCGGGACAGGAAACACTGAAGCTTTCTTT. Translating it yields CASSGSGTGNTEAFF.

The chain couples TRBV19 to TRBJ1-2; the D gene is possibly TRBD1 (5 bases). The CDR3 sequence is 16 residues long. The V end was cut by 5 bases, the J end by 5 bases, with 21 bases between. CDR1 and CDR2 (germline): LNHDA, SQIVND (reference sequence). This CDR3 reads CASSPGGSRTFYGYTF. CDR3 nucleotides: TGTGCCAGTAGTCCGGGGGGGTCGCGGACCTTTTATGGCTACACCTTC.

This clone occurred a few times. The chain joins TRBV27 to TRBJ1-2; weak D call: TRBD1 (5 bases). V was clipped by 7 bases and J by 5 bases, with 14 bases between them. The CDR3 sequence is 13 residues long. CDR1 and CDR2 from the germline V gene are MNHEY and SMNVEV (reference sequence). The CDR3 sequence: CASMGPFRYGYTF. CDR3 bases: TGTGCCAGCATGGGGCCCTTTCGGTATGGCTACACCTTC.

The V call is TRBV29-1, the J call TRBJ2-5, with D possibly matching TRBD2 (7 bases). CDR1 and CDR2 from the germline V gene are SQVTM and ANQGSEA. The V and J ends lost 7 bases and 2 bases respectively, with 14 bases between them. The CDR3 runs 13 residues. This CDR3 is CSGGGGLQETQYF. Here the CDR3 DNA reads TGCAGCGGGGGAGGGGGGCTACAAGAGACCCAGTACTTC.

The J gene is TRBJ2-3, the V gene TRBV5-1; D possibly corresponds to TRBD2 (5 bases). Trimming pared 2 bases from V and 4 bases from J, leaving 17 bases between. Germline lookup yields CDR1 SGHRS and CDR2 YFSETQ. This CDR3 has 16 residues. The CDR3 DNA follows: TGCGCCAGCAGCTTCGACGGGGTTGCGGGCGCAGATACGCAGTATTTT. Protein sequence: CASSFDGVAGADTQYF.

This clone has a handful of counts. This chain uses TRBV19 with TRBJ2-1, with 7 nucleotides matching TRBD2. V shed 3 bases, J shed 6 bases, and the junction held 14 bases outside the gene matches. Germline V gene lookup returns CDR1 LNHDA and CDR2 SQIVND (reference sequence). CDR3 length: 17 residues. CDR3 sequence: CASSISGAVGNGNEQFF. The CDR3 bases are TGTGCCAGTAGTATCAGCGGGGCAGTCGGGAATGGCAATGAGCAGTTCTTC. The whole variable domain, filled in from reference TRBV19 and TRBJ2-1, reads DGGITQSPKYLFRKEGQNVTLSCEQNLNHDAMYWYRQDPGQGLRLIYYSQIVNDFQKGDIAEGYSVSREKKESFPLTVTSAQKNPTAFYLCASSISGAVGNGNEQFFGPGTRLTVL.

V is TRBV2 and J is TRBJ1-2, with D tentatively TRBD1 (5 bases). CDR1 and CDR2 (germline): SNHLY, FYNNEI. Deletions cut 8 bases from V and 7 bases from J, with 14 bases between. This CDR3 contains 12 residues. CDR3 region: CASGRGGAGYTF. The CDR3 coding sequence is TGTGCCAGCGGGAGGGGAGGTGCTGGCTACACCTTC.

The chain employs TRBV11-1 and TRBJ1-2, with 7 bases aligning to TRBD1. The CDR3 sequence is 15 residues long. Germline V gives CDR1 SGHAT, CDR2 FQDESV (reference sequence). After removal of 2 bases from V and 7 bases from J, the junction contained 10 bases not matched to a gene. The CDR3 nucleotides read TGTGCCAGCAGCTTAAATCTGCGAGGGGGCGGTGGCTACACCTTC. Amino acid sequence: CASSLNLRGGGGYTF.

The J gene is TRBJ2-3, the V gene TRBV5-4; tentative D call: TRBD1 (6 bases). The CDR3 covers 12 residues. Germline-derived CDR1 and CDR2 are SGHNT and YYREEE (reference sequence). The germline V and J ends were trimmed by 4 bases and 4 bases, with 7 bases remaining between them. The CDR3 is CASSPGADTQYF. CDR3 nucleotide sequence: TGTGCCAGCAGCCCAGGGGCAGATACGCAGTATTTT.

The chain has TRBV11-2 and TRBJ2-3, with 7 bases that match TRBD1. CDR1 is SGHAT, CDR2 FQNNGV, per germline. CDR3 length: 15 residues. Trimming took 3 bases from V and 1 from J; bases not matched to a gene: 4. The CDR3 nucleotides are TGTGCCAGCAGCTTCCAGGGGGTTGGCACAGATACGCAGTATTTT. Encoded protein: CASSFQGVGTDTQYF.

This clone is a singleton in its sample. The CDR3 loop is CASSRTDRAYGYTF. The CDR3, as DNA: TGTGCCAGCAGCCGCACGGACAGGGCCTATGGCTACACCTTC. The rearrangement joins TRBV5-4 to TRBJ1-2; 8 bases map to TRBD1. The CDR3 runs 14 residues. Trimming cost V 4 bases and J 4 bases; bases outside gene matches: 6. The germline V gene has CDR1 SGHNT and CDR2 YYREEE (reference sequence).

This chain uses TRBV5-5 with TRBJ2-7; possibly TRBD1 for D (6 bases). The CDR3 length is 15 residues. V lost 2 bases and J 5 bases, leaving 17 bases between the germline ends. Germline CDR1 is SGHKS and CDR2 is YYEKEE (reference sequence). CDR3 coding DNA: TGTGCCAGCAGCTTCGGTCCAGGGGCTAGGGACGAGCAGTACTTC. It specifies CASSFGPGARDEQYF.

The V gene is TRBV28, the J gene TRBJ2-7, with a weak D call TRBD2 (5 bases). CDR3 size: 14 residues. Trimming left V 2 bases short and J 2 bases short, with 10 bases between. Germline V lookup: CDR1 MDHEN, CDR2 SYDVKM. CDR3: CASSLEPGTYEQYF. The CDR3 region has the DNA TGTGCCAGCAGTTTAGAGCCCGGGACCTACGAGCAGTACTTC.

This chain uses TRBV28 with TRBJ1-1; D call uncertain. The CDR3 runs 14 residues. CDR1 is MDHEN and CDR2 is SYDVKM in the germline V gene. Trimming left V 3 bases short and J 1 base short, with 9 bases between. Written as DNA, the CDR3 is TGTGCCAGCAGTTTTTTGTCCAAGAACACTGAAGCTTTCTTT. This codes for CASSFLSKNTEAFF.

The genes are TRBV27 and TRBJ2-1, with 8 bases matching TRBD2. Looked up from germline, CDR1 is MNHEY and CDR2 is SMNVEV (reference sequence). The CDR3 contains 12 residues. V was clipped by 5 bases and J by 15 bases; unmatched bases: 9. CDR3 DNA: TGTGCCAGCAGTATTTGGGGACTAGATTGGTTCTTC. Protein: CASSIWGLDWFF.

This clone was counted a few times. This chain links TRBV5-4 with TRBJ2-1; 9 nucleotides align to TRBD2. CDR3 length equals 16 residues. The V gene's germline CDR1 is SGHNT and CDR2 YYREEE (reference sequence). The V gene end was trimmed by 0 bases and the J gene end by 2 bases; junction bases not matched to a gene: 3. DNA for the CDR3: TGTGCCAGCAGCTTGGGTGGCGGGGGGGCCTACAATGAGCAGTTCTTC. Protein sequence: CASSLGGGGAYNEQFF.

The chain links TRBV6-1 to TRBJ2-1, with D perhaps matching TRBD1 (5 bases). Per germline, CDR1 MNHNS and CDR2 SASEGT. The V gene lost 2 bases and the J gene lost 10 bases, with 9 bases spanning the gap. CDR3 length: 12 amino acids. CDR3 nucleotides: TGTGCCAGCAGTGAAAATTACAGGGAGCAGTTCTTC. It translates to CASSENYREQFF.

This clone was observed a handful of times. The chain has TRBV4-3 and TRBJ2-7; 11 bases are shared with TRBD1. V shed 4 bases and J 2 bases; nucleotides not matched to a gene: 7. This CDR3 is 16 amino acids long. Germline lookup yields CDR1 LGHNA and CDR2 YSLEER. CDR3 amino acids: CASSRSPGQGAYEQYF. Here the CDR3 DNA reads TGCGCCAGCAGCCGATCCCCGGGACAGGGGGCCTACGAGCAGTACTTC.

Only a few counts were recorded for this clone. This sequence joins TRBV5-6 and TRBJ1-5; D uncertain. Per germline, CDR1 SGHDT and CDR2 YYEEEE. The CDR3 runs 16 residues. V was pared by 3 bases and J by 2 bases, with 15 bases between. For the CDR3, the DNA is TGTGCCAGCAGCTACGGACGGGGTTTGGGCAATCAGCCCCAGCATTTT. Residues: CASSYGRGLGNQPQHF.

The chain uses TRBV5-1 and TRBJ2-1; D might be TRBD2 (5 bases). This CDR3 has 13 residues. Per the germline V gene, CDR1 is SGHRS and CDR2 is YFSETQ. The V end was cut by 3 bases, the J end by 9 bases, with 13 bases between. CDR3 sequence reads: CASSSGNSGEQFF. DNA of the CDR3: TGCGCCAGCAGCTCGGGAAACAGTGGTGAGCAGTTCTTC.

The chain employs TRBV4-3 and TRBJ2-3, with TRBD2 identical over 10 bases. J gave up 4 bases and V 4 bases, and 5 bases lay outside the gene matches. CDR1 and CDR2 (germline): LGHNA, YSLEER. The CDR3 is made up of 15 amino acids. The CDR3 loop is CASSLLAGGPDTQYF. The CDR3 DNA sequence: TGCGCCAGCAGCCTCTTAGCGGGGGGCCCAGATACGCAGTATTTT.